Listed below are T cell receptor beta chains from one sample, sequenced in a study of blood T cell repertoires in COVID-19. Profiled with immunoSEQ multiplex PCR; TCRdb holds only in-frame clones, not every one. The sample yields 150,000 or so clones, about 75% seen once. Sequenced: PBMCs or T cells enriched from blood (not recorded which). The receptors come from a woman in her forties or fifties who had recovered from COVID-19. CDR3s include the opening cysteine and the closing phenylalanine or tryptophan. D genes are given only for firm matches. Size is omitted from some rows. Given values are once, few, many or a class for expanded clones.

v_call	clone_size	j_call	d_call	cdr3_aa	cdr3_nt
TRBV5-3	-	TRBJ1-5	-	CARSLEPGYQPQHF	TGTGCCAGAAGCTTGGAACCAGGGTATCAGCCCCAGCATTTT
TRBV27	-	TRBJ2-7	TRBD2	CASSFVRAGGSYEQYF	TGTGCCAGCAGTTTCGTGCGAGCGGGGGGCTCCTACGAGCAGTACTTC
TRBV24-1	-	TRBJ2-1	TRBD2	CATSDPWTSGSSEQFF	TGTGCCACCAGTGATCCCTGGACTAGCGGGAGCAGTGAGCAGTTCTTC
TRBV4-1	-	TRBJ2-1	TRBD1	CASSLGQPSYNEQFF	TGCGCCAGCAGCCTGGGACAGCCTTCCTACAATGAGCAGTTCTTC
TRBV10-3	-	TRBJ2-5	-	CAISESRGLRETQYF	TGTGCCATCAGTGAGTCGCGGGGGCTCCGGGAGACCCAGTACTTC
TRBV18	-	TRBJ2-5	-	CASSPPATQETQYF	TGTGCCAGCTCACCGCCGGCGACACAAGAGACCCAGTACTTC
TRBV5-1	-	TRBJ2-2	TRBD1	CASRAGTGLTGELFF	TGCGCCAGCAGGGCCGGGACAGGGCTCACCGGGGAGCTGTTTTTT
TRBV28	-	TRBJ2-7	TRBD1	CASSSPGQGRTYEQYF	TGTGCCAGCAGTTCCCCTGGACAGGGGCGAACCTACGAGCAGTACTTC
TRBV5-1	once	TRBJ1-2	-	CASSGQSSNYGYTF	TGCGCCAGCAGCGGGCAATCCTCTAACTATGGCTACACCTTC
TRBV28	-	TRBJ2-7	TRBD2	CASSITGLAGGGEQYF	TGTGCCAGCAGTATAACGGGACTAGCGGGGGGCGGCGAGCAGTACTTC
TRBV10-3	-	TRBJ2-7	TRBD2	CAITREDFNYEQYF	TGTGCCATCACCCGGGAGGACTTCAACTACGAGCAGTACTTC
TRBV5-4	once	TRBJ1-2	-	CASSSRVRVYGYTF	TGTGCCAGCAGCTCCAGGGTACGGGTCTATGGCTACACCTTC
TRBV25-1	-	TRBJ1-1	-	CASSEYYSLNTEAFF	TGTGCCAGCAGTGAATATTACAGCCTGAACACTGAAGCTTTCTTT
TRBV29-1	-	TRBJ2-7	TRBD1	CSVVVGTGSYEQYF	TGCAGCGTTGTGGTCGGGACAGGGTCCTACGAGCAGTACTTC
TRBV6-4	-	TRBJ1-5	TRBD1	CASTHGRGNSNQPQHF	TGTGCCAGCACCCACGGCAGGGGGAATAGCAATCAGCCCCAGCATTTT
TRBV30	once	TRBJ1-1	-	CAWSHPARGWTEAFF	TGTGCCTGGAGTCACCCCGCCCGGGGGTGGACTGAAGCTTTCTTT
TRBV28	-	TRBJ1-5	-	CASTPLVLEQPQHF	TGTGCCAGCACCCCGTTAGTTCTGGAGCAGCCCCAGCATTTT
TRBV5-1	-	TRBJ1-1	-	CASSLGMNTEAFF	TGCGCCAGCAGCTTGGGTATGAACACTGAAGCTTTCTTT
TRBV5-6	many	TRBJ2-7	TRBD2	CASSRLALSYEQYF	TGTGCCAGCAGCCGACTAGCGTTGTCCTACGAGCAGTACTTC
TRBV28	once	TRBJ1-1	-	CASSHMNTEAFF	TGTGCCAGCAGTCACATGAACACTGAAGCTTTCTTT
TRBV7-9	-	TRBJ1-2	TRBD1	CASSAGQGAFGYTF	TGTGCCAGCAGCGCGGGACAGGGGGCTTTCGGCTACACCTTC
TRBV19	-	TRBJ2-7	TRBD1	CASSWGEGASYEQYF	TGTGCCAGTAGTTGGGGAGAGGGGGCAAGCTACGAGCAGTACTTC
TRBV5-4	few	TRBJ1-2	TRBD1	CASSSGQGSYGYTF	TGTGCCAGCAGCTCAGGACAGGGATCCTATGGCTACACCTTC
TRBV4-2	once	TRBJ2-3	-	CASSRELDTQYF	TGTGCCAGCAGCCGGGAGTTAGATACGCAGTATTTT
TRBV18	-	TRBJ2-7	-	CASSPREGAYEQYF	TGTGCCAGCTCACCACGTGAAGGAGCCTACGAGCAGTACTTC
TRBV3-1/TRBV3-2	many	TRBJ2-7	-	CASSQSGEYEQYF	TGTGCCAGCAGCCAAAGCGGAGAGTACGAGCAGTACTTC
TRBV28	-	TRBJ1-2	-	CASSWRGPYGYTF	TGTGCCAGCAGTTGGAGGGGTCCCTATGGCTACACCTTC
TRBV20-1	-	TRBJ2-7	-	CSASLYEQYF	TGCAGTGCTAGTCTATACGAGCAGTACTTC
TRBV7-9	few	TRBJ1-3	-	CASSPTGSYSGNTIYF	TGTGCCAGCAGCCCCACCGGGTCCTACTCTGGAAACACCATATATTTT
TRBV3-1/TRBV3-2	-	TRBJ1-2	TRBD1	CASSQGQGISYGYTF	TGTGCCAGCAGCCAGGGACAGGGTATCAGCTATGGCTACACCTTC
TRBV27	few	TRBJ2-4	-	CASSLSGGEGTKNIQYF	TGTGCCAGCAGTTTATCGGGGGGAGAGGGAACCAAAAACATTCAGTACTTC
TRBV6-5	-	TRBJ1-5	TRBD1	CASSLTDRGNQPQHF	TGTGCCAGCAGTTTAACTGACAGGGGCAATCAGCCCCAGCATTTT
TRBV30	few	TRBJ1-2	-	CAWSLIAAGEGYTF	TGTGCCTGGAGTTTGATCGCAGCGGGGGAAGGCTACACCTTC
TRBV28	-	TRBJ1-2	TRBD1	CASSLGTGGRYTF	TGTGCCAGCAGTTTAGGGACAGGGGGCAGGTACACCTTC
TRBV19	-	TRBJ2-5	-	CASSPGGRETQYF	TGTGCCAGTAGTCCCGGTGGTCGAGAGACCCAGTACTTC
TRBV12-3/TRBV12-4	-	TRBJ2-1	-	CASSFRGGDWFF	TGTGCCAGCAGTTTTAGGGGGGGCGATTGGTTCTTC
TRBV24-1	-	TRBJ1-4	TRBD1	CATSDSRTGMEKLFF	TGTGCCACCAGTGATTCCCGGACAGGAATGGAAAAACTGTTTTTT
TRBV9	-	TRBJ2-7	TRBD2	CASSVEASGIYEQYF	TGTGCCAGCAGCGTAGAGGCTAGCGGGATCTACGAGCAGTACTTC
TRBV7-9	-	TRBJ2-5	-	CASSTLSSQYF	TGTGCCAGCAGCACCCTGAGTTCCCAGTACTTC
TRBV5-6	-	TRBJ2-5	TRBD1	CASSFMGQGGETQYF	TGTGCCAGCAGCTTTATGGGACAGGGAGGAGAGACCCAGTACTTC
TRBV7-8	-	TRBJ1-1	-	CASSSVRGTEAFF	TGTGCCAGCAGCTCAGTTAGGGGCACTGAAGCTTTCTTT
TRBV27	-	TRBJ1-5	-	CASSLSPGPLLQHF	TGTGCCAGCAGTTTATCGCCAGGGCCTCTCCTCCAGCATTTT
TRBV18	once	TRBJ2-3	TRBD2	CASSPVGLGSDTQYF	TGTGCCAGCTCACCGGTTGGACTAGGATCAGATACGCAGTATTTT
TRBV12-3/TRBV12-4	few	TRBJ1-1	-	CASSFRMNTEAFF	TGTGCCAGCAGTTTTAGAATGAACACTGAAGCTTTCTTT